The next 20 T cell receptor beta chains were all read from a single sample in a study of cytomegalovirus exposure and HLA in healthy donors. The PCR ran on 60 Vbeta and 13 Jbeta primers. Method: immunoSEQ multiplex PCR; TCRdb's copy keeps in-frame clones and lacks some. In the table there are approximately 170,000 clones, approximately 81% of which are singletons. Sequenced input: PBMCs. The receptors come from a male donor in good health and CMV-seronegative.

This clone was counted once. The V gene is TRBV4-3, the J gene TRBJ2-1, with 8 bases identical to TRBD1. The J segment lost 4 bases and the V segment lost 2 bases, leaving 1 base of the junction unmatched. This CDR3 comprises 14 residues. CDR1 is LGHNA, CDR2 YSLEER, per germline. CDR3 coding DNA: TGCGCCAGCAGCCAAACAGGGGGGTACAATGAGCAGTTCTTC. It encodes CASSQTGGYNEQFF.

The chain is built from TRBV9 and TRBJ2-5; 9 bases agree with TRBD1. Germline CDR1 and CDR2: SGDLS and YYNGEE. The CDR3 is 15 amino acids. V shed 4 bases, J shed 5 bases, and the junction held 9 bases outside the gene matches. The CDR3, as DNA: TGTGCCAGCAGCCCACGGGACAGGGAGGTGGAGACCCAGTACTTC. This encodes CASSPRDREVETQYF.

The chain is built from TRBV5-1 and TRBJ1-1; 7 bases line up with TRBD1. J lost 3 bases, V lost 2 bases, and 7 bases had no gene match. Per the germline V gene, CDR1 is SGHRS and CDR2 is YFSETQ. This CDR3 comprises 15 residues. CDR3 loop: CASSFVRQGDTEAFF. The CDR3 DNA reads TGCGCCAGCAGCTTTGTGCGGCAGGGGGACACTGAAGCTTTCTTT. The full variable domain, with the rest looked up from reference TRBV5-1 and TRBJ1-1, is KAGVTQTPRYLIKTRGQQVTLSCSPISGHRSVSWYQQTPGQGLQFLFEYFSETQRNKGNFPGRFSGRQFSNSRSEMNVSTLELGDSALYLCASSFVRQGDTEAFFGQGTRLTVV.

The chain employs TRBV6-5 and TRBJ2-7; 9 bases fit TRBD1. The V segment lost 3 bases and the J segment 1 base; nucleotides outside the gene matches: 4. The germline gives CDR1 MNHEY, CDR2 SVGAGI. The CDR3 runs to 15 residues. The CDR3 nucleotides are TGTGCCAGCAGTTATCGGACAGGGGCGTCCTACGAGCAGTACTTC. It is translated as CASSYRTGASYEQYF.

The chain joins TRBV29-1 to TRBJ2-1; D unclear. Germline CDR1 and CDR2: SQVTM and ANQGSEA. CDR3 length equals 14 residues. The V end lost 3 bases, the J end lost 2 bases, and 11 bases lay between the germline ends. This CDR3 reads CSVEASSAYNEQFF. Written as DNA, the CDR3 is TGCAGCGTTGAGGCCTCGTCCGCCTACAATGAGCAGTTCTTC.

CDR3: CASSPLLAYEQFF. DNA of the CDR3: TGTGCCAGCAGCCCGCTCCTAGCCTATGAGCAGTTCTTC. The rearrangement joins TRBV7-2 to TRBJ2-1; a possible D gene is TRBD2 (5 bases). Germline V gene lookup returns CDR1 SGHTA and CDR2 FQGNSA. V was shortened by 5 bases and J by 8 bases, with 13 bases between the two germline ends. The CDR3 spans 13 residues.

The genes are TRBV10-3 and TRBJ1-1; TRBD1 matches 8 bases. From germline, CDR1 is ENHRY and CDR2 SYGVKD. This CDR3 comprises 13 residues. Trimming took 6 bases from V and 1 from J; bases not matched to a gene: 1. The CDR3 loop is CAISDRGNTEAFF. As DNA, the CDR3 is TGTGCCATCAGCGACAGGGGGAACACTGAAGCTTTCTTT.

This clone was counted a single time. CDR3 residues: CASRTGKNTGELFF. As DNA, the CDR3 is TGTGCCAGCAGGACAGGGAAGAACACCGGGGAGCTGTTTTTT. The chain has TRBV9 and TRBJ2-2; 7 bases line up with TRBD1. Germline lookup yields CDR1 SGDLS and CDR2 YYNGEE. After removal of 5 bases from V and 1 base from J, the junction contained 2 bases not matched to a gene. CDR3 length equals 14 residues.

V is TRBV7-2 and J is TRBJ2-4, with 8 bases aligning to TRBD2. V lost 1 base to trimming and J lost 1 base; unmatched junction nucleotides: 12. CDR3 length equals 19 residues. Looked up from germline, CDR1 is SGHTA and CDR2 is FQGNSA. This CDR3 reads CASSLGRVSGGGAKNIQYF. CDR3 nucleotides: TGTGCCAGCAGCTTAGGTCGTGTGAGCGGGGGTGGGGCCAAAAACATTCAGTACTTC.

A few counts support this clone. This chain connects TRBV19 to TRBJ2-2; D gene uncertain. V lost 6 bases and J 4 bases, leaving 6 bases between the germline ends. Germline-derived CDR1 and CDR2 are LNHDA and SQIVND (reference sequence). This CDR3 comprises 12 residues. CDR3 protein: CASRTGTGELFF. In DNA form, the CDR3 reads TGTGCCAGTAGGACGGGCACCGGGGAGCTGTTTTTT.

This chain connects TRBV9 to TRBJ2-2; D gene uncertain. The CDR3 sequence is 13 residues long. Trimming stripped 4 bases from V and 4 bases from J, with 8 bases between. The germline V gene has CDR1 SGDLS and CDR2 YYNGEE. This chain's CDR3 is CASSLVSTGELFF. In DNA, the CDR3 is TGTGCCAGCAGCCTTGTGTCCACCGGGGAGCTGTTTTTT.

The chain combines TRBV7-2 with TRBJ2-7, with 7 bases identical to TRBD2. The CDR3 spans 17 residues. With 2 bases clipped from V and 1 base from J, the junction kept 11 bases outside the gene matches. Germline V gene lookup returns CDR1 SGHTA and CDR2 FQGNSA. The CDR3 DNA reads TGTGCCAGCAGCTTATTGGGAGGGGCGGGCCTGTCCTACGAGCAGTACTTC. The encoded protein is CASSLLGGAGLSYEQYF.

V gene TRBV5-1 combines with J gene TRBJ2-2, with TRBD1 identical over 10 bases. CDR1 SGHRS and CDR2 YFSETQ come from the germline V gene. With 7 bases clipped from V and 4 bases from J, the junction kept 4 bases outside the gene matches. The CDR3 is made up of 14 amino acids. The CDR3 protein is CASDRDRGTGELFF. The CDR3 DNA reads TGCGCCAGCGACCGGGACAGGGGCACCGGGGAGCTGTTTTTT.

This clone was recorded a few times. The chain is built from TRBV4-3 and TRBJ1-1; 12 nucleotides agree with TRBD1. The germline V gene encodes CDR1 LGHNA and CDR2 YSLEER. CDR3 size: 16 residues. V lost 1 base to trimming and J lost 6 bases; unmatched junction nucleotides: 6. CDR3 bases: TGCGCCAGCAGCCAAGTGGGGACAGGGGGCCCGGCTGAAGCTTTCTTT. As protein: CASSQVGTGGPAEAFF.

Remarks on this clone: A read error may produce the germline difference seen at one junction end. This chain's CDR3 is CASSSGQGKSYEQYF. DNA for the CDR3: TGTGCTAGCAGCTCCGGACAGGGAAAGTCCTACGAGCAGTACTTC. V gene TRBV7-7 combines with J gene TRBJ2-5; 8 bases agree with TRBD1. The end of the DNA fits TRBJ2-7 better, so the J call may be wrong. The CDR3 totals 15 residues. Germline V gene lookup returns CDR1 SSHAT and CDR2 FNYEAQ (reference sequence).

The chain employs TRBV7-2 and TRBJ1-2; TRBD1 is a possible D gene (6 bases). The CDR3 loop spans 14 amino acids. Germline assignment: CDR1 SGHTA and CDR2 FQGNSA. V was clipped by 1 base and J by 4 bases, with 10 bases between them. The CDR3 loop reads CASSLDGRGYGYTF. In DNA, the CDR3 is TGTGCCAGCAGCTTAGATGGCAGGGGCTATGGCTACACCTTC.

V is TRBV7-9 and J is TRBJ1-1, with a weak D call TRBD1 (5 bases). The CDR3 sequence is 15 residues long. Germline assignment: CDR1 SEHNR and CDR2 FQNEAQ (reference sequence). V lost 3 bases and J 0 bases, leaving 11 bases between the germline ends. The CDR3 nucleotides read TGTGCCAGCAGCTTTCTGGACACTGTGAACACTGAAGCTTTCTTT. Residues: CASSFLDTVNTEAFF.

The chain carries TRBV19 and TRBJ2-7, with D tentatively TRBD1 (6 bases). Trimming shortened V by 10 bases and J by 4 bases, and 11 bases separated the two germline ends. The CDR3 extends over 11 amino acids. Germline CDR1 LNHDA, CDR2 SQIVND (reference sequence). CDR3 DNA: TGTGCCACCATGAGGGGGTACGAGCAGTACTTC. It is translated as CATMRGYEQYF.

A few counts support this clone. Here the CDR3 DNA reads TGTGCCAGCAACCTTCATAGAAATCAGCCCCAGCATTTT. This sequence encodes CASNLHRNQPQHF. The rearrangement joins TRBV7-2 to TRBJ1-5; no definite D call. The CDR3 has 13 residues. Germline V gene data show CDR1 as SGHTA and CDR2 as FQGNSA. Trimming removed 7 bases at V and 4 bases at J, with 11 bases between.

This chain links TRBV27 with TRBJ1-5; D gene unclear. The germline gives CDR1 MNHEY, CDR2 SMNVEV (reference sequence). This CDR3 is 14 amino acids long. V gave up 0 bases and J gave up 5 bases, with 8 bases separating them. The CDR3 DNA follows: TGTGCCAGCAGTTTATCGGCGAGGGATCAGCCCCAGCATTTT. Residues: CASSLSARDQPQHF.